This TCR beta chain stems from a study of vaccination and CD4 T cells after COVID-19. Study at large: Control cultures received a CEFX pool, an HIV-1 Nef pool, or no peptide.

Study observations and caveats: Reactive clone data from convalescent patients indicated a median of about 86% appearing only post-vaccination.

Germline lookup yields CDR1 MGHRA and CDR2 YSYEKL. The CDR3 has 15 residues. Deletions cut 4 bases from V and 2 bases from J, with 12 bases between. Treatment: approximately 10-day PBMC culture with coronavirus spike peptide pools or control peptides (ViraFEST assay). Concerning this clonotype: Its antigen is as yet unknown.

The Oncomine TCR Beta short-read assay sequenced DNA from cultured CD4+ T cells. Genomic DNA extraction was carried out from cultured CD4+ T cells. TCRdb used MiXCR to reprocess the PCR reads, holding one entry per CDR3 protein. This sample has 10,000 to 15,000 distinct CDR3 sequences, with roughly 48% found just once. The receptor was isolated from a human donor who had recovered from COVID-19. The chain combines TRBV4-1 with TRBJ1-5; D is possibly TRBD1 (5 bases). The sequenced sample consisted of CD4+ T cells from blood, cultured in vitro. CDR3 in amino acids: CASSRVGTGNQPQHF. DNA for the CDR3: TGCGCCAGCAGCCGAGTCGGGACGGGCAATCAGCCCCAGCATTTT.